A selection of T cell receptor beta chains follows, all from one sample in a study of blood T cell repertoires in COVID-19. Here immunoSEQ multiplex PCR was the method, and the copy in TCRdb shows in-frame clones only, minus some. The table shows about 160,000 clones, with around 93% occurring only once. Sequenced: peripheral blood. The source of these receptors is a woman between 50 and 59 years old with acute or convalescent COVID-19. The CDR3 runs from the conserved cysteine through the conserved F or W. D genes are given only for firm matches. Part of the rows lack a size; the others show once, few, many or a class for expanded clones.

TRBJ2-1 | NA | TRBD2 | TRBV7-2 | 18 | CASSHFGAGGEYYNEQFF | TGTGCCAGCTCCCATTTCGGGGCGGGAGGCGAATACTACAATGAGCAGTTCTTC
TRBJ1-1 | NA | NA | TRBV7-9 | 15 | CASSSPGLAGTEAFF | TGTGCCAGCAGCTCACCAGGGTTGGCGGGAACTGAAGCTTTCTTT
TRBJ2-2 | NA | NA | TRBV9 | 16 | CASSVGSWGRAGELFF | TGTGCCAGCAGCGTAGGTAGCTGGGGCCGGGCCGGGGAGCTGTTTTTT
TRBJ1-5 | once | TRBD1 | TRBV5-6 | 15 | CASSSQQGATQPQHF | TGTGCCAGCAGCTCCCAACAGGGGGCAACTCAGCCCCAGCATTTT
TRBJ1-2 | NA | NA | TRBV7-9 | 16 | CASSSSLTEELDGYTF | TGTGCCAGCAGCTCCTCCCTGACGGAGGAATTGGATGGCTACACCTTC
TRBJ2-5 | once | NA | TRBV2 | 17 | CASIKPGHFLYQETQYF | TGTGCCAGCATAAAACCGGGACATTTTTTGTACCAAGAGACCCAGTACTTC
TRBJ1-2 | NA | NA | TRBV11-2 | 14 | CASTQSRGGDGYTF | TGTGCCAGCACCCAATCAAGGGGGGGCGATGGCTACACCTTC
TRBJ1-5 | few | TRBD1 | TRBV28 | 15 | CASSPLQGSNQPQHF | TGTGCCAGCAGTCCCCTACAGGGGTCCAATCAGCCCCAGCATTTT
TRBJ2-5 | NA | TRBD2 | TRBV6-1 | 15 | CASSEARGGDVTQYF | TGTGCCAGCAGTGAAGCCCGCGGGGGGGATGTGACCCAGTACTTC
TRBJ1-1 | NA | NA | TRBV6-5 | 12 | CASGRGNTEAFF | TGTGCCAGCGGGAGGGGTAACACTGAAGCTTTCTTT
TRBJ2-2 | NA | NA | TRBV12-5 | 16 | CASGLAPGIGTGELFF | TGTGCTAGTGGTTTGGCCCCGGGGATTGGAACCGGGGAGCTGTTTTTT
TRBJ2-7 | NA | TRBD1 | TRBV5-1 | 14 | CASSERTGVYEQYF | TGCGCCAGTTCCGAGCGTACAGGGGTTTACGAGCAGTACTTC
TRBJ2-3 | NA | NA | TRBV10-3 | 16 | CAISESILTSTDTQYF | TGTGCCATCAGTGAGTCGATACTGACTAGCACAGATACGCAGTATTTT
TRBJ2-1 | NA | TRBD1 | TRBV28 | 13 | CASSSGQAKEQFF | TGTGCCAGCAGTTCGGGACAGGCAAAAGAGCAGTTCTTC
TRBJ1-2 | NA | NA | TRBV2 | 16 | CASSGDRLGGNYGYTF | TGTGCCAGCAGTGGAGACAGGTTAGGGGGAAACTATGGCTACACCTTC
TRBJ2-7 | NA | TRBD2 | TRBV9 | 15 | CASSVYEAGEYEQYF | TGTGCCAGCAGCGTATATGAAGCGGGAGAGTACGAGCAGTACTTC
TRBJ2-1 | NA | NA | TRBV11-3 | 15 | CASSLFSGGQNEQFF | TGTGCCAGCAGTCTCTTTTCGGGGGGCCAAAATGAGCAGTTCTTC
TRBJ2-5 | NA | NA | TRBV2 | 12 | CASRTSIETQYF | TGTGCCAGCAGAACTAGCATAGAGACCCAGTACTTC
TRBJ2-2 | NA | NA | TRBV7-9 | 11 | CASSPGGELFF | TGTGCCAGCAGCCCAGGCGGGGAGCTGTTTTTT
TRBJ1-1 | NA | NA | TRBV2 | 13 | CASSLLQGYEAFF | TGTGCCAGCAGCCTTTTACAGGGTTATGAAGCTTTCTTT
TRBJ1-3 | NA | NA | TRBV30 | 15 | CAWSGTGVSGNTIYF | TGTGCCTGGAGCGGTACGGGGGTCTCTGGAAACACCATATATTTT
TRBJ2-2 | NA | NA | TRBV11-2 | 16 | CASRRIRTKNTGELFF | TGTGCCAGCAGGCGAATCAGGACTAAGAACACCGGGGAGCTGTTTTTT
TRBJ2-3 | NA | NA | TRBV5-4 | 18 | CASSLFRGASSPPRRQYF | TGTGCCAGCAGCTTGTTCAGGGGTGCCAGTTCCCCCCCTCGGAGGCAGTATTTT
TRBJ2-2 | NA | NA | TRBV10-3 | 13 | CAIAGANTGELFF | TGTGCCATCGCAGGGGCCAACACCGGGGAGCTGTTTTTT
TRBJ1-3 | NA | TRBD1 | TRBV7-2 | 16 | CASSTLTGGSGNTIYF | TGTGCCAGCAGCACGCTTACAGGGGGCTCTGGAAACACCATATATTTT
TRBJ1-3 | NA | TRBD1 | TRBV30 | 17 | CAWSRARTGGFGNTIYF | TGTGCCTGGAGTCGGGCACGGACAGGGGGCTTCGGAAACACCATATATTTT
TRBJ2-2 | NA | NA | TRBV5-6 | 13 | CASSSQWTGELFF | TGTGCCAGCAGCTCACAGTGGACCGGGGAGCTGTTTTTT
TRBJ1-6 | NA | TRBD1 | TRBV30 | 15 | CAWSQRQGVRSPLHF | TGTGCCTGGAGTCAGCGGCAGGGGGTTCGCTCACCCCTCCACTTT
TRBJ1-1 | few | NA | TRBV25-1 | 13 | CASRVQLNTEAFF | TGTGCCAGCAGGGTACAGCTGAACACTGAAGCTTTCTTT
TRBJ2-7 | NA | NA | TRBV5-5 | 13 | CASTVDRTGREYF | TGTGCCAGCACCGTTGACAGAACTGGGCGTGAGTACTTC
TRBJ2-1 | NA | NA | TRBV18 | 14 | CASSNLPVENEQFF | TGTGCCAGCTCAAACCTGCCGGTAGAAAATGAGCAGTTCTTC
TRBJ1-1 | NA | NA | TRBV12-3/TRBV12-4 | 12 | CASSRPGAEAFF | TGTGCCAGCAGCCGACCAGGCGCTGAAGCTTTCTTT
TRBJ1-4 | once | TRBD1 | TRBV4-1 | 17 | CASSQLWTGATNEKLFF | TGCGCCAGCAGCCAATTATGGACAGGGGCAACTAATGAAAAACTGTTTTTT
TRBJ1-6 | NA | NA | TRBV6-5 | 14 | CASTTTSLPSPLHF | TGTGCCAGCACCACGACAAGCCTGCCTTCGCCCCTCCACTTT
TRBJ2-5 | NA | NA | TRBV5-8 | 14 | CASSLGRYEGTQYF | TGTGCCAGCAGCTTGGGGCGTTACGAGGGGACCCAGTACTTC
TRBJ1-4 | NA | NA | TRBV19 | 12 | CASTGPNEKLFF | TGTGCCTCGACAGGACCTAATGAAAAACTGTTTTTT
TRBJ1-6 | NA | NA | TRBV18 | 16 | CASSPLPDSNNSPLHF | TGTGCCAGCTCACCACTTCCGGACAGCAATAATTCACCCCTCCACTTT
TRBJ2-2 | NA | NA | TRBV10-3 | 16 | CAISEVSPRNTGELFF | TGTGCCATCAGTGAGGTGTCTCCGAGAAACACCGGGGAGCTGTTTTTT
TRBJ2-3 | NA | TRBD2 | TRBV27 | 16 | CASSPGLAGHTDTQYF | TGTGCCAGCAGTCCAGGACTAGCGGGACACACAGATACGCAGTATTTT
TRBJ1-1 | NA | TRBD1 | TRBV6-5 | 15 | CASSFGTARNTEAFF | TGTGCCAGCAGTTTCGGGACAGCGCGGAACACTGAAGCTTTCTTT
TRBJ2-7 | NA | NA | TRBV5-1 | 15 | CASSLTFGGPYEQYF | TGCGCCAGCAGCCTTACATTCGGGGGGCCCTACGAGCAGTACTTC
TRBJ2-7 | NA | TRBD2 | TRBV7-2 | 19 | CASSLDGSSGRLLSYEQYF | TGTGCCAGCAGCTTAGACGGGTCTAGCGGGAGGCTCCTCTCCTACGAGCAGTACTTC
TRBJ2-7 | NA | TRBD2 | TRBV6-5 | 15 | CASSKGLAGAGEQYF | TGTGCCAGCAGTAAGGGACTAGCGGGAGCTGGGGAGCAGTACTTC